Sequencing of this T cell receptor (beta chain) was carried out in a study of shared clonotypes between healthy human individuals (dated by TCRdb to about 2020). Study-level background: The cohort included a few men and two women between 18 and 49 years of age. Per donor, three plates each were used for CD4 naive and CD4 memory, two for CD8 naive, and one for CD8 memory. To estimate repertoire size and how much clonotypes are shared between individuals, the study performed deep sequencing of blood TCR repertoires from 4 to 6 healthy adults. Libraries were prepared and TCR repertoires were sequenced by different laboratories using diverse techniques, in order to increase sequencing depth and limit assay-specific biases. Per donor, leukapheresis produced somewhere between about 0.94 and 9.5 billion PBMCs.

The investigation overall reported the following: Naive subsets generally had larger estimated clonotype richness than memory subsets did. Rarefaction of sorted-subset datasets indicated incomplete sequencing despite the large sequencing depth. Compared with non-shared clonotypes, the clonotypes found in all four sorted-subset donors had higher generation probabilities. Sharing across several donors was observed for approximately 5% of naive CD4, about 4% of naive CD8, over 2% of memory CD4, and about 0.4% of memory CD8 clonotypes. Pairwise subsampling led to the expectation that sequencing depth would affect the degree of clonotype sharing among donors. Only blood was sampled, and tissue TCR repertoires likely differ from those in blood. The genetic and exposure-history diversity represented was limited by the small number of donors.

Healthy HIV-negative adults with no recently reported acute infections or vaccinations were included as donors. Every donor was a Caucasian adult residing in Nashville, Tennessee, USA. CD4+ T cells were enriched by magnetic negative selection, after which naive cells were positively selected on CD45RA and the negative fraction was taken as the memory subset. Blood was obtained by leukapheresis, after which PBMCs were separated by Ficoll-Histopaque density gradient centrifugation and cryopreserved in liquid nitrogen vapor phase. Purity and quantity of every magnetically sorted T cell population were checked by analytical flow cytometry. From each sorted fraction, genomic DNA was isolated and quantified by UV absorbance on a Nanodrop 2000c. Using the deep immunoSEQ assay, multiplex PCR amplified TCR CDR3 regions from genomic DNA. Genomic DNA extracted from each cell subset was distributed evenly over all wells of several immunoSEQ 96-well plates, and each plate served as one replicate. Each replicate PCR for sorted subsets received about 0.2 ug genomic DNA, equal to 30,000 or so T cell genomes. The purified libraries were quantified using a Qubit 3.0 fluorometer, sized with a Bioanalyzer 2100, and then quantified again using the KAPA Library Quantification kit. Every immunoSEQ 96-well plate was sequenced on a dedicated single-read 150-cycle Illumina NextSeq 550 flow cell. On the study's bioinformatics: The immunoSEQ output contained only junctional sequences without quality scores, so filtering could not match that applied to full-length reads. Sequences were annotated with PyIR, a Python wrapper for IgBLAST v1.9, and V/J genes and CDR3 were assigned using IMGT germline references. Reads were removed for weak V/J assignments (E-value above 1e-6), missing CDR3, stop codons, out-of-frame junctions, or ambiguous translated residues. V3J clonotypes were defined by identical inferred V gene, J gene, and CDR3 amino acid sequence. Percentage overlap between repertoires was computed as shared unique clonotypes divided by the size of the smaller repertoire. Three approaches were used to assess repertoire richness: RTK rarefaction, the Chao1 estimator, and Recon v2.1 estimates of unobserved clonotypes. OLGA was used to compute generation probabilities for all TCRbeta clonotypes that the gDNA method yielded from a handful of donors. TCRdb took over this immuneACCESS table, retaining in-frame rearrangements with V and J assigned. Such tables are incomplete; in checked studies, under half of the missing clones stem from an unresolved V gene, and the remainder is unexplained. V and J calls and clone size are copied from that table; D and trimming were computed from the DNA. The sample records under 2.5 million clones, roughly 92% of which are singletons. The top ten constitute approximately 0.4% of the sample.

The germline V gene supplies CDR1 MNHNS and CDR2 SASEGT. The V end loses 1 base and the J end loses 0 bases, and a stretch of 5 bases separates them. Including the terminal cysteine and phenylalanine, the CDR3 comprises 14 residues. Just the 42-base CDR3 DNA is kept, in frame starting at base 1. Comment on this clone: It has no known antigen specificity. No quality values exist for individual bases; no much larger clone is one base distant. This same CDR3 is encoded by further DNA sequences in the sample.

The specimen was naive CD4+ T cells from PBMCs. The sample's cell subset or site label is to be understood as: CD45RA+ positively selected. The chain was built from TRBV6-1 and TRBJ2-3, with the D gene not confidently named. The clonotype was recovered from a man aged 18 to 29 in good health. Some clones in this sample may be carry-over from other donors' samples. The nucleotide sequence reads as follows: TGTGCCAGCAGTGAAGTCGGGAGCACAGATACGCAGTATTTT. Its coded protein is CASSEVGSTDTQYF.